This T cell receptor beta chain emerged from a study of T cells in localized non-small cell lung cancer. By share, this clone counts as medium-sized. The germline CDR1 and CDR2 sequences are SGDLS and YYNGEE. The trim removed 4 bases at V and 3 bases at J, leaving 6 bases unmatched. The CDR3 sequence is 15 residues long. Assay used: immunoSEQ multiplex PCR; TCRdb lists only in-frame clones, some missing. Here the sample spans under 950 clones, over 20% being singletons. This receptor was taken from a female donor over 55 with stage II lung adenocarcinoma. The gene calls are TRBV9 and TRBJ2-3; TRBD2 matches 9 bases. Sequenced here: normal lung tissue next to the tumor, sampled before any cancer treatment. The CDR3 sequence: CASSFSGSRTDTQYF. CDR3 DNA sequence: TGTGCCAGCAGCTTTAGCGGGAGTCGAACAGATACGCAGTATTTT.